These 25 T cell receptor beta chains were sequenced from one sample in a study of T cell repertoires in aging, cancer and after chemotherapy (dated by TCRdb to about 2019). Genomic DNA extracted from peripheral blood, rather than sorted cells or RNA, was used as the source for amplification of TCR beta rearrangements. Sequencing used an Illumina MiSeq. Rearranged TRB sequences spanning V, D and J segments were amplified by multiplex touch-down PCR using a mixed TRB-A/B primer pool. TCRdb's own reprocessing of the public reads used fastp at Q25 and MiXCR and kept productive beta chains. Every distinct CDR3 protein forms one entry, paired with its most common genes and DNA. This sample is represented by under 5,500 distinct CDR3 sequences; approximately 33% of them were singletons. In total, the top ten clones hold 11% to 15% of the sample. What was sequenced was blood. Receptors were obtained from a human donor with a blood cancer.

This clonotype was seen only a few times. CDR3 bases: TGTGCCAGCAGTCGGGAACTTGGGATAGAAAAACTGTTTTTT. Protein: CASSRELGIEKLFF. V usage is TRBV12-3 or TRBV12-4 and J usage is TRBJ1-4, with D unresolved. This CDR3 is built from 14 residues. Deletions cut 5 bases from V and 8 bases from J, with 15 bases between.

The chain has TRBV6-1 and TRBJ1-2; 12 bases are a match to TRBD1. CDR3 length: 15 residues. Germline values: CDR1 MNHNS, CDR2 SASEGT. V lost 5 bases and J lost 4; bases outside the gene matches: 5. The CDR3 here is CASSSGTGGAYGYTF. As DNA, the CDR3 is TGTGCCAGCAGTTCGGGGACAGGGGGCGCCTATGGCTACACCTTC.

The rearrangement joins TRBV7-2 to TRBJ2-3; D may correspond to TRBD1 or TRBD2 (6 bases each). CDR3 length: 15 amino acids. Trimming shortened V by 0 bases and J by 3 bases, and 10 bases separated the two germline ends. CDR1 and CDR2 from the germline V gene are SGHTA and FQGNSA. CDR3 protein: CASSLALGGTDTQYF. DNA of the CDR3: TGTGCCAGCAGCTTAGCGCTAGGGGGGACAGATACGCAGTATTTT.

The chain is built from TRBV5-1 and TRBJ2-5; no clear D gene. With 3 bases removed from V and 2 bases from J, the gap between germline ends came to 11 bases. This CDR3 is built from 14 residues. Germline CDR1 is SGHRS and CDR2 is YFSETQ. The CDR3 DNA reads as TGCGCCAGCAGCTCGGAGCCTGAACAAGAGACCCAGTACTTC. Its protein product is CASSSEPEQETQYF.

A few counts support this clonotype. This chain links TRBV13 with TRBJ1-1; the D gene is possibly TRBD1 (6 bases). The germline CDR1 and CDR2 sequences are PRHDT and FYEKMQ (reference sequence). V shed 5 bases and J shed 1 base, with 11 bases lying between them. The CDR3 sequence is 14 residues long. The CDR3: CASSPTGQNTEAFF. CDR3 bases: TGTGCCAGCAGCCCTACGGGACAGAACACTGAAGCTTTCTTT.

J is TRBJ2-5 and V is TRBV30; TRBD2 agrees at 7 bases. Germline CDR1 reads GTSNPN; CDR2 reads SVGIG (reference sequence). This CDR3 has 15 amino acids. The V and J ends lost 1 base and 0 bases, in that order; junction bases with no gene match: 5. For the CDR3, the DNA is TGTGCCTGGAGTGCCCTCGGGGGGAACCAAGAGACCCAGTACTTC. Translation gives CAWSALGGNQETQYF.

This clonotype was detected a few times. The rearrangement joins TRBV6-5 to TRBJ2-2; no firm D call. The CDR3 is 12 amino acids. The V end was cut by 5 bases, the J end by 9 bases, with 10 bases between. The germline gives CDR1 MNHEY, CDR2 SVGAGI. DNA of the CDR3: TGTGCCAGCAGTGCCGACCGGCGGGAGCTGTTTTTT. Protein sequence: CASSADRRELFF.

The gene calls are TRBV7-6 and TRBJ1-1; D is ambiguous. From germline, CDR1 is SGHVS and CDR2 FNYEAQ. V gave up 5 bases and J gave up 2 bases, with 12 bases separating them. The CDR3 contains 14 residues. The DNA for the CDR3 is TGTGCCAGCAGCCGTCAAACCTTTAACACTGAAGCTTTCTTT. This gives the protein CASSRQTFNTEAFF.

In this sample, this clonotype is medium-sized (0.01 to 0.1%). In DNA, the CDR3 is TGTGCCAGCAGACAGGACACTGAAGCTTTCTTT. Residues: CASRQDTEAFF. This rearrangement joins TRBV6-5 to TRBJ1-1; perhaps TRBD1 as D (5 bases). Germline V gene lookup returns CDR1 MNHEY and CDR2 SVGAGI. V lost 6 bases, J lost 3 bases, and 5 bases lay in between. The CDR3 loop spans 11 amino acids.

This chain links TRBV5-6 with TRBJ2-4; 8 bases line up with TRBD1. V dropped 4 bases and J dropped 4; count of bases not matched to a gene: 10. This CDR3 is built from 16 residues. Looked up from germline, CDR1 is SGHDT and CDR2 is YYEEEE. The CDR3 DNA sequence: TGTGCCAGCAGCCTATCGTCCGGACAGGGTAAAAACATTCAGTACTTC. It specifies CASSLSSGQGKNIQYF.

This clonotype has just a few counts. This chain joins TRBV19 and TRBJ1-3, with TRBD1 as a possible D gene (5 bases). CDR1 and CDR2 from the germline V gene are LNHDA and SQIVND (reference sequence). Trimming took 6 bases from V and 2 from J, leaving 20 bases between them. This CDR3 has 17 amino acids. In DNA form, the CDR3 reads TGTGCCAGTAGGATATCAGTCGGAGGGGCAACTGGAAACACCATATATTTT. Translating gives CASRISVGGATGNTIYF.

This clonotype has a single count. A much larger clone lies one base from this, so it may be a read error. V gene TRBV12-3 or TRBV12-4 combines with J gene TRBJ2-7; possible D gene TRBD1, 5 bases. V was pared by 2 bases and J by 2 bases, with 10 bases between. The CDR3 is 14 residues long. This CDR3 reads CASSLHGRAYEQYF. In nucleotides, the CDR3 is TGTGCCAGCAGTTTACACGGCAGGGCCTACGAGCAGTACTTC.

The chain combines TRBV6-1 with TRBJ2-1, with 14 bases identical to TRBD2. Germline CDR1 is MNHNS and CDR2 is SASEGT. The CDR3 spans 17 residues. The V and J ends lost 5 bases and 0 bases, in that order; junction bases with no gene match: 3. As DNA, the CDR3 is TGTGCCAGCAGTAGGACTAGCGGGGGGAGCTCCTACAATGAGCAGTTCTTC. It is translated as CASSRTSGGSSYNEQFF.

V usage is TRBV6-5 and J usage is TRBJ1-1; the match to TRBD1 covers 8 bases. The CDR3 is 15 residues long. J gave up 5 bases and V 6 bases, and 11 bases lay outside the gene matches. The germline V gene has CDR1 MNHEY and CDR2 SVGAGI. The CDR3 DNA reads TGTGCCAGCAGCCCCTGGCAGGGGGCGAGAACTGAAGCTTTCTTT. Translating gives CASSPWQGARTEAFF.

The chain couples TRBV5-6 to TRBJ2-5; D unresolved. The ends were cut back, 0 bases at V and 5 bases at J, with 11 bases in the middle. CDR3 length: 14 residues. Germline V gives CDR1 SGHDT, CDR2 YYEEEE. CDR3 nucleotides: TGTGCCAGCAGCTTGGGTGTGGTGAGTGAGACCCAGTACTTC. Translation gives CASSLGVVSETQYF.

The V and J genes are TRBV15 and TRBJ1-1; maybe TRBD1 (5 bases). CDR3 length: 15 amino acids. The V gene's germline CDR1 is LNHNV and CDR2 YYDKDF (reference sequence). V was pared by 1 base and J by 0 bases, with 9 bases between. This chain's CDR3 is CATSRGGTMNTEAFF. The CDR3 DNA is TGTGCCACCAGCAGAGGTGGGACCATGAACACTGAAGCTTTCTTT.

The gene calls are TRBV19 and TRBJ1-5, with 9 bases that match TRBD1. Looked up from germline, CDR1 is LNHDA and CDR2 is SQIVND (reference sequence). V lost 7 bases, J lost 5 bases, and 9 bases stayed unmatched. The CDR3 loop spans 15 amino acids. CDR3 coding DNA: TGTGCCAGTACCCCTATGGGACAGGGACATCAGCCCCAGCATTTT. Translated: CASTPMGQGHQPQHF.

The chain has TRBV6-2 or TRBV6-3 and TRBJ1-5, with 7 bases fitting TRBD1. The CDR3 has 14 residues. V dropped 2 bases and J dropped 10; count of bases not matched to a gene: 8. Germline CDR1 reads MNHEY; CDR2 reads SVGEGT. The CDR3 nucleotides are TGTGCCAGCAGTTACCACAGGGGTTTCAGCCCCCAGCATTTT. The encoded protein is CASSYHRGFSPQHF.

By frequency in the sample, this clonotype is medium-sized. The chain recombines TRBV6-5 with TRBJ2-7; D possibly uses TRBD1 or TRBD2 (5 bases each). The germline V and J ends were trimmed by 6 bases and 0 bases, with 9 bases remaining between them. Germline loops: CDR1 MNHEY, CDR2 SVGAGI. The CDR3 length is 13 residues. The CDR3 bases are TGTGCCAGCAGCAGGGACGACTCCTACGAGCAGTACTTC. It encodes CASSRDDSYEQYF.

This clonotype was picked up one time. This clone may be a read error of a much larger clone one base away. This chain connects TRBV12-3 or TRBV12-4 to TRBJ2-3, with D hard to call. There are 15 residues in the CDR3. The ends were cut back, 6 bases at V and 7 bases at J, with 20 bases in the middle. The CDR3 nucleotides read TGTGCCAGCAGCCCTTCGAAGCTACTGGGTTATACGCAGTATTTT. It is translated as CASSPSKLLGYTQYF.

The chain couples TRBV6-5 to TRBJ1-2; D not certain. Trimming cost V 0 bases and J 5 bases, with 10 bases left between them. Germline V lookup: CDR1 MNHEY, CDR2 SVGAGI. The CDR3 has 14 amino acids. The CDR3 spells CASSYSVLDYGYTF. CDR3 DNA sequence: TGTGCCAGCAGTTACTCTGTCCTGGATTATGGCTACACCTTC.

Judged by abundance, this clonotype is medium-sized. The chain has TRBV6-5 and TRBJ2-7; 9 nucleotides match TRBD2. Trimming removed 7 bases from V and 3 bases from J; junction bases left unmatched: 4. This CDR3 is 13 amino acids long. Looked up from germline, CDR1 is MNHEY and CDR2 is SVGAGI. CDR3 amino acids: CASKASGDYEQYF. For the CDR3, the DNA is TGTGCCAGCAAGGCTAGCGGGGACTACGAGCAGTACTTC.

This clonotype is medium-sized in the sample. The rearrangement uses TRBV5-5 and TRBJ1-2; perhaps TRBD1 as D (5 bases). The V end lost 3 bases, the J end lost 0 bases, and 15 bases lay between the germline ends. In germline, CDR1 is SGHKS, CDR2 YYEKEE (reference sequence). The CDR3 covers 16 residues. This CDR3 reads CASSSTLTDTNYGYTF. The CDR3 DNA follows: TGTGCCAGCAGCTCAACCCTGACAGATACTAACTATGGCTACACCTTC.

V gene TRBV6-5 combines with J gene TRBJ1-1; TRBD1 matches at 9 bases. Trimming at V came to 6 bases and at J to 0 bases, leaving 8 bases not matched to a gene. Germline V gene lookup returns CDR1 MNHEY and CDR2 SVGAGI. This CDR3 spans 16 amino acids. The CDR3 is CASRETGQGMNTEAFF. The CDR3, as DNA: TGTGCCAGCAGAGAAACGGGACAGGGAATGAACACTGAAGCTTTCTTT.

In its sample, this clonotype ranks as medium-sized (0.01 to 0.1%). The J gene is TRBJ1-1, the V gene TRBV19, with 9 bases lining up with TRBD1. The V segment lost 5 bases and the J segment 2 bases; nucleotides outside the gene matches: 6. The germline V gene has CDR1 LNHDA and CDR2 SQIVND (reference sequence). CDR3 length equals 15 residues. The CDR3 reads CASSYGTGRNTEAFF. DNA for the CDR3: TGTGCCAGTAGTTATGGGACAGGGAGAAACACTGAAGCTTTCTTT.